The entry that follows covers one TCR beta chain sequence. Measured with immunoSEQ multiplex PCR; TCRdb has only the in-frame clones, and not every one. Altogether about 6,600 clones are present, around 75% being singletons, with the ten largest covering 14%. CDR3 length: 16 residues. Germline V gene lookup returns CDR1 MDHEN and CDR2 SYDVKM. After removal of 5 bases from V and 7 bases from J, the junction contained 12 bases not matched to a gene. The sample comes from a study of immune cell composition in non-small cell lung cancer. This TCR was recovered from a human donor with non-small cell lung cancer. Material for sequencing was lung tumor tissue. The V gene is TRBV28, the J gene TRBJ1-4, with TRBD1 identical over 8 bases. Written as DNA, the CDR3 is TGTGCCAGCAGTGCATCCCGACAGGGGATGGGTGAAAAACTGTTTTTT. Protein: CASSASRQGMGEKLFF.